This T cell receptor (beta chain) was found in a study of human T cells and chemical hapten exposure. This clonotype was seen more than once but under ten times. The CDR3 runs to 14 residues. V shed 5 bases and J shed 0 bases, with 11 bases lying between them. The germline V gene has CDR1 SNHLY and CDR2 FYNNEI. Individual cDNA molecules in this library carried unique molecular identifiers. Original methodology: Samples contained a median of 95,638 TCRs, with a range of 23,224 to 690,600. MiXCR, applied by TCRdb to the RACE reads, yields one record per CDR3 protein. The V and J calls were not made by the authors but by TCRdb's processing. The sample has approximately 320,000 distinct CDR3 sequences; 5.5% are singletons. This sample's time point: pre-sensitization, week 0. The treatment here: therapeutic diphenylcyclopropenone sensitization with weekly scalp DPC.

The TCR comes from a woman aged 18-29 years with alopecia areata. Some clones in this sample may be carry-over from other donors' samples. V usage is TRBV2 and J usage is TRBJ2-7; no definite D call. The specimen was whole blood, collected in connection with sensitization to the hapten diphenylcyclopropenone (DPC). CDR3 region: CASSHPAFSYEQYF. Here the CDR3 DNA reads TGTGCCAGCAGTCACCCCGCATTCTCCTACGAGCAGTACTTC.